The rows below give T cell receptor beta chains drawn from one sample of a study of cytomegalovirus exposure and HLA in healthy donors. The data were produced by immunoSEQ multiplex PCR, yet TCRdb's version contains in-frame clones alone and is incomplete. The sample shows about 140,000 clones, approximately 70% of them seen only once. Specimen: PBMCs. The receptor source for this set is a woman in her sixties in good health and CMV-seronegative. The conserved cysteine and the conserved F or W are not part of the CDR3 here. Each record gives: V gene, clone size, J gene, CDR3 protein. Expanded clones are given a class, and other clones once, few, many or no size at all.

TRBV12-5	NA	TRBJ1-2	ASGLGLGATPN
TRBV6-6	NA	TRBJ2-6	ASSTGLSGANVLT
TRBV6-4	few	TRBJ2-7	ASRGLAVISYEQY
TRBV5-1	NA	TRBJ2-1	ASSLLAGAYNEQF
TRBV6-1	NA	TRBJ1-5	ASSKTGDSNQPQH
TRBV29-1	NA	TRBJ2-5	SAPSRGAGQETQY
TRBV19	NA	TRBJ1-2	ASRGQGGYYGYT
TRBV6-5	NA	TRBJ1-6	ASSVDRASNSPLH
TRBV19	NA	TRBJ1-1	ASTPGEGAEAF
TRBV5-4	NA	TRBJ1-2	ASSATGNPNYGYT
TRBV5-1	NA	TRBJ2-3	ASSFQGVSTDTQY
TRBV7-8	NA	TRBJ1-1	ASSEQGLTEAF
TRBV6-1	NA	TRBJ1-2	ASSENSGGRALVYT
TRBV7-2	NA	TRBJ2-5	ASSLVIAAETQY
TRBV7-2	NA	TRBJ2-5	ASSLKETQY
TRBV27	NA	TRBJ2-3	ASSTGLALTDTQY
TRBV28	once	TRBJ2-1	ASGRRVNEQF
TRBV7-7	NA	TRBJ2-5	ASSLSQQETQY
TRBV27	few	TRBJ2-5	ASSPMGRVETQY
TRBV19	once	TRBJ2-5	ASSIKGRGQGRETQY
TRBV7-8	NA	TRBJ2-1	ASSLLAGGYNEQF
TRBV5-6	NA	TRBJ1-5	ASSGQEGNQPQH
TRBV27	NA	TRBJ1-6	ASSLPGGDSPLH
TRBV5-4	NA	TRBJ2-3	ASSGSGGATDTQY
TRBV7-9	NA	TRBJ2-7	ASSPELGRSSYEQY
TRBV29-1	once	TRBJ2-7	SAAGTGAYEQY
TRBV18	NA	TRBJ2-2	ASSRTSGSGELF
TRBV6-6	NA	TRBJ2-7	ASSYSRGRGYEQY
TRBV28	NA	TRBJ2-7	ASSSQSYEQY
TRBV2	NA	TRBJ2-1	ASSEEWAGGPAQF
TRBV4-3	NA	TRBJ2-3	ASSQGNRGTDTQY
TRBV10-3	NA	TRBJ1-1	AARATGGGLDTEAF